Listed below are T cell receptor beta chains from one sample, sequenced in a study of T cell repertoires in cytomegalovirus infection. TCRdb processed the reads anew with MiXCR; each CDR3 protein has one entry. The data hold 510,000 or so distinct CDR3 sequences, with 26% observed a single time. Sequenced: PBMCs. Source of these receptors: a human donor in good health (CMV status not recorded). Some clones in this sample may be carry-over from other donors' samples. Each CDR3 is given with its conserved first and last residue. Each record gives: V gene, J gene, D gene, clone size, CDR3 protein, CDR3 DNA. The D gene is left open where the match is weak. Expanded clones get a size class; other rows say once, few or many, or leave the size out.

v_call: TRBV4-1; j_call: TRBJ2-7; d_call: TRBD2; clone_size: few; cdr3_aa: CASRTFRGRGYEQYF; cdr3_nt: TGCGCCAGCAGAACTTTCCGCGGGAGAGGGTACGAGCAGTACTTC
v_call: TRBV7-6; j_call: TRBJ2-1; d_call: TRBD2; clone_size: .; cdr3_aa: CASSPGLANDEQFF; cdr3_nt: TGTGCCAGCAGCCCTGGACTAGCTAACGATGAGCAGTTCTTC
v_call: TRBV29-1; j_call: TRBJ2-3; d_call: .; clone_size: few; cdr3_aa: CSAPGGLAADTQYF; cdr3_nt: TGCAGCGCACCCGGAGGGCTAGCAGCAGATACGCAGTATTTT
v_call: TRBV19; j_call: TRBJ2-6; d_call: .; clone_size: few; cdr3_aa: CASMTGANVLTF; cdr3_nt: TGTGCCAGTATGACGGGGGCCAACGTCCTGACTTTC
v_call: TRBV5-1; j_call: TRBJ2-2; d_call: .; clone_size: .; cdr3_aa: CASSRPGVNTGELFF; cdr3_nt: TGCGCCAGCAGCAGACCGGGAGTGAACACCGGGGAGCTGTTTTTT
v_call: TRBV7-4; j_call: TRBJ1-5; d_call: .; clone_size: .; cdr3_aa: CASSLVRSDLIANQPQHF; cdr3_nt: TGTGCCAGCAGCTTAGTACGTTCAGACCTTATAGCAAATCAGCCCCAGCATTTT
v_call: TRBV20-1; j_call: TRBJ2-2; d_call: TRBD2; clone_size: .; cdr3_aa: CSVRRLAGATGELFF; cdr3_nt: TGCAGTGTTCGTCGACTAGCGGGAGCCACCGGGGAGCTGTTTTTT
v_call: TRBV30; j_call: TRBJ1-4; d_call: TRBD1; clone_size: .; cdr3_aa: CAWAQGAREKLFF; cdr3_nt: TGTGCCTGGGCACAGGGGGCACGTGAAAAACTGTTTTTT
v_call: TRBV30; j_call: TRBJ1-4; d_call: .; clone_size: .; cdr3_aa: CAWSAGGGKLFF; cdr3_nt: TGTGCCTGGTCGGCGGGGGGGGGAAAACTGTTTTTT
v_call: TRBV6-2/TRBV6-3; j_call: TRBJ2-3; d_call: .; clone_size: .; cdr3_aa: CATGPSASTDTQYF; cdr3_nt: TGTGCCACAGGTCCATCAGCGAGCACAGATACGCAGTATTTT
v_call: TRBV15; j_call: TRBJ2-3; d_call: .; clone_size: .; cdr3_aa: CATSSARDVVWDTQYF; cdr3_nt: TGTGCCACCAGCAGTGCCCGGGATGTCGTATGGGATACGCAGTATTTT
v_call: TRBV19; j_call: TRBJ1-2; d_call: .; clone_size: .; cdr3_aa: CASKWATKGRYTF; cdr3_nt: TGTGCCAGTAAATGGGCTACTAAGGGGCGCTACACCTTC
v_call: TRBV7-2; j_call: TRBJ1-5; d_call: .; clone_size: many; cdr3_aa: CASSLGYSQGPQHF; cdr3_nt: TGTGCCAGCAGCTTAGGATATAGTCAAGGGCCCCAGCATTTT
v_call: TRBV9; j_call: TRBJ1-3; d_call: .; clone_size: .; cdr3_aa: CASSVGRGAGNTIYF; cdr3_nt: TGTGCCAGCAGCGTAGGCAGGGGAGCTGGAAACACCATATATTTT
v_call: TRBV5-1; j_call: TRBJ1-1; d_call: .; clone_size: .; cdr3_aa: CASSGQGTNTEAFF; cdr3_nt: TGCGCCAGCAGCGGGCAGGGGACGAACACTGAAGCTTTCTTT
v_call: TRBV6-1; j_call: TRBJ2-2; d_call: .; clone_size: few; cdr3_aa: CASLRGRASTGELFF; cdr3_nt: TGTGCCAGTCTTCGGGGGCGGGCTTCGACCGGGGAGCTGTTTTTT
v_call: TRBV19; j_call: TRBJ2-2; d_call: .; clone_size: few; cdr3_aa: CASSILRGNTGELFF; cdr3_nt: TGTGCCAGTAGTATATTAAGGGGGAACACCGGGGAGCTGTTTTTT
v_call: TRBV7-3; j_call: TRBJ2-1; d_call: TRBD1; clone_size: .; cdr3_aa: CASSSPGQGFGEQFF; cdr3_nt: TGTGCCAGCAGCTCACCGGGACAGGGTTTTGGTGAGCAGTTCTTC
v_call: TRBV6-6; j_call: TRBJ1-4; d_call: TRBD1; clone_size: .; cdr3_aa: CASSYSILGTANEKLFF; cdr3_nt: TGTGCCAGCAGTTACTCGATCTTAGGGACAGCTAATGAAAAACTGTTTTTT
v_call: TRBV28; j_call: TRBJ2-7; d_call: .; clone_size: few; cdr3_aa: CASSFSTGYSYEQYF; cdr3_nt: TGTGCCAGCAGTTTTTCTACAGGGTACTCCTACGAGCAGTACTTC
v_call: TRBV7-2; j_call: TRBJ1-5; d_call: TRBD1; clone_size: few; cdr3_aa: CASSLIGTGINQPQHF; cdr3_nt: TGTGCCAGCAGCTTGATTGGGACAGGGATCAATCAGCCCCAGCATTTT
v_call: TRBV20-1; j_call: TRBJ2-3; d_call: .; clone_size: few; cdr3_aa: CSASDGITSTDTQYF; cdr3_nt: TGCAGTGCTAGCGATGGAATTACTAGCACAGATACGCAGTATTTT
v_call: TRBV7-3; j_call: TRBJ1-3; d_call: .; clone_size: once; cdr3_aa: CASSHGVGPGNTIYF; cdr3_nt: TGTGCCAGCAGCCACGGGGTGGGCCCTGGAAACACCATATATTTT
v_call: TRBV29-1; j_call: TRBJ2-5; d_call: .; clone_size: .; cdr3_aa: CSAARIEETQYF; cdr3_nt: TGCAGCGCAGCACGGATAGAGGAGACCCAGTACTTC
v_call: TRBV12-3/TRBV12-4; j_call: TRBJ2-7; d_call: TRBD1; clone_size: few; cdr3_aa: CASSLLRDRGEQYF; cdr3_nt: TGTGCCAGCAGTTTACTCCGTGACAGGGGCGAGCAGTACTTC
v_call: TRBV12-3/TRBV12-4; j_call: TRBJ1-3; d_call: TRBD1; clone_size: few; cdr3_aa: CASRGQNSGNTIYF; cdr3_nt: TGTGCCAGCAGGGGACAGAACTCTGGAAACACCATATATTTT
v_call: TRBV25-1; j_call: TRBJ1-5; d_call: .; clone_size: .; cdr3_aa: CASSGAGGGQPQHF; cdr3_nt: TGTGCCAGCAGTGGGGCGGGGGGCGGACAGCCCCAGCATTTT
v_call: TRBV5-1; j_call: TRBJ2-7; d_call: TRBD2; clone_size: .; cdr3_aa: CATRRGLAGVEQYF; cdr3_nt: TGCGCCACCCGCCGAGGACTAGCGGGAGTCGAGCAGTACTTC
v_call: TRBV7-9; j_call: TRBJ2-3; d_call: TRBD2; clone_size: .; cdr3_aa: CASSPLAAATDTQYF; cdr3_nt: TGTGCCAGCAGCCCCCTAGCGGCGGCCACAGATACGCAGTATTTT
v_call: TRBV7-6; j_call: TRBJ2-1; d_call: .; clone_size: .; cdr3_aa: CASSSDAGSYNEQFF; cdr3_nt: TGTGCCAGCAGCTCGGACGCGGGGTCCTACAATGAGCAGTTCTTC
v_call: TRBV7-2; j_call: TRBJ2-5; d_call: .; clone_size: many; cdr3_aa: CASSHSRWDKSQETQYF; cdr3_nt: TGTGCCAGCAGCCACTCCCGGTGGGACAAATCCCAAGAGACCCAGTACTTC
v_call: TRBV6-5; j_call: TRBJ1-1; d_call: .; clone_size: few; cdr3_aa: CASSYSRGQGTEAFF; cdr3_nt: TGTGCCAGCAGTTACTCGCGGGGGCAGGGCACTGAAGCTTTCTTT
v_call: TRBV11-3; j_call: TRBJ1-1; d_call: .; clone_size: many; cdr3_aa: CASSLVSVNTEAFF; cdr3_nt: TGTGCCAGCAGCTTAGTATCGGTGAACACTGAAGCTTTCTTT
v_call: TRBV6-6; j_call: TRBJ2-2; d_call: TRBD2; clone_size: .; cdr3_aa: CASSYGPAGGLRTGELFF; cdr3_nt: TGTGCCAGCAGTTACGGCCCAGCGGGAGGATTAAGAACCGGGGAGCTGTTTTTT
v_call: TRBV6-6; j_call: TRBJ2-7; d_call: TRBD2; clone_size: .; cdr3_aa: CASSFSGSTEQYF; cdr3_nt: TGTGCCAGCAGTTTTAGCGGGAGCACTGAGCAGTACTTC
v_call: TRBV5-4; j_call: TRBJ1-4; d_call: .; clone_size: .; cdr3_aa: CASSLGRQGTEKLFF; cdr3_nt: TGTGCCAGCAGCTTGGGGAGGCAAGGGACTGAAAAACTGTTTTTT
v_call: TRBV4-3; j_call: TRBJ2-7; d_call: .; clone_size: few; cdr3_aa: CASSPQPGPWNYEQYF; cdr3_nt: TGCGCCAGCAGCCCCCAACCCGGGCCGTGGAACTACGAGCAGTACTTC
v_call: TRBV2; j_call: TRBJ2-7; d_call: .; clone_size: many; cdr3_aa: CASSAGQSPREQYF; cdr3_nt: TGTGCCAGCAGCGCGGGACAGTCCCCTCGGGAGCAGTACTTC
v_call: TRBV7-9; j_call: TRBJ1-1; d_call: .; clone_size: many; cdr3_aa: CASSSQGRVSEAFF; cdr3_nt: TGTGCCAGCAGCTCCCAGGGGAGGGTTTCCGAAGCTTTCTTT
v_call: TRBV7-2; j_call: TRBJ2-2; d_call: .; clone_size: many; cdr3_aa: CASSPGTQGTGELFF; cdr3_nt: TGTGCCAGCAGCCCTGGGACCCAGGGCACCGGGGAGCTGTTTTTT
v_call: TRBV5-1; j_call: TRBJ2-5; d_call: .; clone_size: .; cdr3_aa: CASSSGTLETQYF; cdr3_nt: TGCGCCAGCAGCTCCGGGACTCTGGAGACCCAGTACTTC
v_call: TRBV7-2; j_call: TRBJ2-3; d_call: TRBD1; clone_size: many; cdr3_aa: CASSLVRGRTDTQYF; cdr3_nt: TGTGCCAGCAGCTTAGTTAGGGGGCGCACAGATACGCAGTATTTT
v_call: TRBV4-1; j_call: TRBJ2-5; d_call: .; clone_size: .; cdr3_aa: CASSQGLGVRETQYF; cdr3_nt: TGCGCCAGCAGCCAAGGACTGGGAGTTCGGGAGACCCAGTACTTC
v_call: TRBV5-1; j_call: TRBJ1-2; d_call: TRBD1; clone_size: .; cdr3_aa: CASSLGSGTGEGYTF; cdr3_nt: TGCGCCAGCAGCTTGGGCTCCGGGACAGGGGAAGGCTACACCTTC
v_call: TRBV7-2; j_call: TRBJ2-3; d_call: TRBD2; clone_size: .; cdr3_aa: CASALAAHTQYF; cdr3_nt: TGTGCCAGCGCTCTAGCGGCACATACGCAGTATTTT
v_call: TRBV24-1; j_call: TRBJ2-3; d_call: .; clone_size: .; cdr3_aa: CATSEIPDGSFTDTQYF; cdr3_nt: TGTGCCACCAGTGAGATTCCGGACGGATCCTTCACAGATACGCAGTATTTT
v_call: TRBV6-2/TRBV6-3; j_call: TRBJ2-1; d_call: TRBD2; clone_size: few; cdr3_aa: CASSYSPGGPRNEQFF; cdr3_nt: TGTGCCAGCAGTTACTCTCCGGGAGGGCCCCGTAATGAGCAGTTCTTC
v_call: TRBV12-5; j_call: TRBJ2-3; d_call: .; clone_size: .; cdr3_aa: CASGLGTDTYTQYF; cdr3_nt: TGTGCTAGTGGTTTGGGAACCGACACGTATACGCAGTATTTT
v_call: TRBV5-1; j_call: TRBJ2-4; d_call: .; clone_size: .; cdr3_aa: CASSFGGTDKNIQYF; cdr3_nt: TGCGCCAGCAGCTTTGGCGGGACCGACAAAAACATTCAGTACTTC
v_call: TRBV6-5; j_call: TRBJ1-3; d_call: .; clone_size: few; cdr3_aa: CASSYAGGRGVGGNTIYF; cdr3_nt: TGTGCCAGCAGTTACGCGGGCGGCAGGGGAGTAGGTGGAAACACCATATATTTT
v_call: TRBV28; j_call: TRBJ1-5; d_call: .; clone_size: few; cdr3_aa: CASSLFQNQPQHF; cdr3_nt: TGTGCCAGCAGTTTATTCCAGAATCAGCCCCAGCATTTT
v_call: TRBV28; j_call: TRBJ1-2; d_call: TRBD1; clone_size: many; cdr3_aa: CASSLQGARVYGYTF; cdr3_nt: TGTGCCAGCAGTCTACAGGGGGCCAGGGTTTATGGCTACACCTTC
v_call: TRBV7-2; j_call: TRBJ1-3; d_call: TRBD1; clone_size: many; cdr3_aa: CASSTRDSSGNTIYF; cdr3_nt: TGTGCCAGCAGCACTCGGGACAGCTCTGGAAACACCATATATTTT